These 32 T cell receptor beta chains were sequenced from one sample in a study of blood T cell repertoires in COVID-19. Sequencing was performed with immunoSEQ multiplex PCR; in TCRdb, only in-frame clones are kept and a portion is missing. The profile shows about 190,000 clones, 86% of them singletons. The sequencing sample was made of PBMCs or T cells enriched from blood (not recorded which). Source of these receptors: a woman aged 40 to 50 in a cohort exposed to, infected with or recovered from COVID-19 (not recorded which).

The chain couples TRBV3-1 (or the pseudogene TRBV3-2) to TRBJ1-1, with a weak D call TRBD1 (5 bases). The CDR3 is 15 amino acids. The ends were cut back, 1 base at V and 5 bases at J, with 14 bases in the middle. The germline V gene has CDR1 LGHDT and CDR2 YNNKEL (reference sequence). CDR3 residues: CASSQGAGLGTEAFF. CDR3 in DNA: TGTGCCAGCAGCCAAGGAGCAGGGCTGGGAACTGAAGCTTTCTTT.

The gene calls are TRBV9 and TRBJ1-3; D ambiguous. The CDR3 spans 16 residues. Germline lookup yields CDR1 SGDLS and CDR2 YYNGEE. With 0 bases removed from V and 0 bases from J, the gap between germline ends came to 10 bases. The DNA of the CDR3 is TGTGCCAGCAGCGTAGGAGCGGGTTCCTCTGGAAACACCATATATTTT. Its protein is CASSVGAGSSGNTIYF.

This chain connects TRBV7-9 to TRBJ1-2; possibly TRBD1 for D (5 bases). The germline V gene has CDR1 SEHNR and CDR2 FQNEAQ (reference sequence). Trimming took off 5 bases at V and 5 bases at J, with 15 bases between the two ends. This CDR3 comprises 14 residues. The CDR3 loop reads CASSPTGSAYGYTF. In DNA, the CDR3 is TGTGCCAGCAGCCCAACAGGAAGCGCATATGGCTACACCTTC.

V usage is TRBV7-2 and J usage is TRBJ2-2; 14 nucleotides line up with TRBD2. Germline V gives CDR1 SGHTA, CDR2 FQGNSA. The CDR3 contains 16 residues. V lost 5 bases to trimming and J lost 6 bases; unmatched junction nucleotides: 5. The CDR3 reads CASSHGGLAGAGELFF. Written as DNA, the CDR3 is TGTGCCAGCAGCCATGGGGGACTAGCGGGAGCCGGGGAGCTGTTTTTT.

The genes are TRBV29-1 and TRBJ2-5, with D perhaps TRBD2 (7 bases). The CDR3 is 12 residues long. Per germline, CDR1 SQVTM and CDR2 ANQGSEA. V lost 2 bases, J lost 9 bases, and 13 bases lay in between. CDR3 in DNA: TGCAGCGTTGAAAGGGGGAGGGAGGCCCAGTACTTC. Translating it yields CSVERGREAQYF. Filled out from reference TRBV29-1 and TRBJ2-5, the complete variable domain reads SAVISQKPSRDICQRGTSLTIQCQVDSQVTMMFWYRQQPGQSLTLIATANQGSEATYESGFVIDKFPISRPNLTFSTLTVSNMSPEDSSIYLCSVERGREAQYFGPGTRLLVL.

The rearrangement links TRBV7-8 to TRBJ2-7, with D tentatively TRBD1 (6 bases). Deletions cut 3 bases from V and 5 bases from J, with 14 bases between. Germline CDR1 SGHVS, CDR2 FQNEAQ. The CDR3 consists of 14 residues. The CDR3 loop is CASSFHRETHEQYF. In DNA, the CDR3 is TGTGCCAGCAGCTTCCACAGGGAAACCCACGAGCAGTACTTC. The full variable domain, with the rest looked up from reference TRBV7-8 and TRBJ2-7, is GAGVSQSPRYKVAKRGQDVALRCDPISGHVSLFWYQQALGQGPEFLTYFQNEAQLDKSGLPSDRFFAERPEGSVSTLKIQRTQQEDSAVYLCASSFHRETHEQYFGPGTRLTVT.

This chain connects TRBV10-3 to TRBJ2-1; 7 bases fit TRBD1. V was clipped by 6 bases and J by 4 bases; unmatched bases: 9. CDR1 and CDR2 (germline): ENHRY, SYGVKD. This CDR3 contains 15 residues. CDR3 sequence (DNA): TGTGCCATCAGCGACAGGGAGAAGGCATACAATGAGCAGTTCTTC. This sequence encodes CAISDREKAYNEQFF.

The J gene is TRBJ1-1, the V gene TRBV5-1, with a weak D call TRBD1 (6 bases). Deletions cut 4 bases from V and 4 bases from J, with 17 bases between. Germline assignment: CDR1 SGHRS and CDR2 YFSETQ. The CDR3 extends over 15 amino acids. In DNA form, the CDR3 reads TGCGCCAGCAGCCCTGGTGGGGGGGCGGGCACTGAAGCTTTCTTT. Protein product: CASSPGGGAGTEAFF.

The chain carries TRBV12-1 and TRBJ2-2; the D call TRBD2 from the table was never checked on the DNA. TRBV12-1 is recorded as a pseudogene. There are 17 residues in the CDR3. The CDR3 is CASSFSPRVVNTGELFF. In DNA, the CDR3 is TGTGCCAGCAGCTTTAGCCCCCGGGTAGTGAACACCGGGGAGCTGTTTTTT.

The V and J genes are TRBV29-1 and TRBJ1-1; no firm D call. The CDR3 extends over 12 amino acids. Trimming took 3 bases from V and 3 from J, leaving 8 bases between them. From germline, CDR1 is SQVTM and CDR2 ANQGSEA. CDR3 in DNA: TGCAGCGTTGACAGTCGGGACACTGAAGCTTTCTTT. Translated, it gives CSVDSRDTEAFF.

This chain joins TRBV21-1 and TRBJ1-4; TRBD1 is the table's D call, not checked against the DNA. TRBV21-1 is a pseudogene locus. The CDR3 consists of 16 residues. CDR3 in DNA: TGTGCCAGCAGCAAAGGCTCGGACAGAATTCATGAAAAACTGTTTTTT. Residues: CASSKGSDRIHEKLFF.

This clone was observed a handful of times. The chain recombines TRBV6-1 with TRBJ1-6; 8 nucleotides match TRBD1. Germline lookup yields CDR1 MNHNS and CDR2 SASEGT. This CDR3 region has 14 residues. The trim removed 3 bases at V and 10 bases at J, leaving 5 bases unmatched. The CDR3 DNA reads TGTGCCAGCAGTGAGACAGGGGAGGGATCACCCCTCCACTTT. Amino acids: CASSETGEGSPLHF.

The CDR3 nucleotides are TGTGCCAGCAGCCCCCGAGGGGTGAGCGGGACAGGGACTAATGAAAAACTGTTTTTT. Translating it yields CASSPRGVSGTGTNEKLFF. V and J are TRBV7-2 and TRBJ1-4; 9 bases line up with TRBD1. CDR3 length: 19 amino acids. The germline V gene has CDR1 SGHTA and CDR2 FQGNSA. V dropped 5 bases and J dropped 2; count of bases not matched to a gene: 15.

The chain is built from TRBV2 and TRBJ2-2, with 7 bases aligning to TRBD2. V lost 8 bases, J lost 4 bases, and 7 bases stayed unmatched. The V gene's germline CDR1 is SNHLY and CDR2 FYNNEI. CDR3 length equals 14 residues. CDR3 coding DNA: TGTGCCAGCCGGGGGGAGGTTGGCACCGGGGAGCTGTTTTTT. It codes for CASRGEVGTGELFF. Complete variable domain (other parts from reference TRBV2 and TRBJ2-2): EPEVTQTPSHQVTQMGQEVILRCVPISNHLYFYWYRQILGQKVEFLVSFYNNEISEKSEIFDDQFSVERPDGSNFTLKIRSTKLEDSAMYFCASRGEVGTGELFFGEGSRLTVL.

J is TRBJ2-1 and V is TRBV29-1, with 9 nucleotides matching TRBD1. V lost 7 bases, J lost 4 bases, and 5 bases stayed unmatched. Germline V gene sequence: CDR1 SQVTM, CDR2 ANQGSEA. This CDR3 spans 13 amino acids. CDR3 nucleotide sequence: TGCAGCGCCTCCGGGACAGGGTACAATGAGCAGTTCTTC. Amino acids: CSASGTGYNEQFF.

The chain has TRBV15 and TRBJ1-2; no clear D gene. Trimming shortened V by 1 base and J by 0 bases, and 12 bases separated the two germline ends. The CDR3 length is 16 residues. Germline loops: CDR1 LNHNV, CDR2 YYDKDF (reference sequence). As DNA, the CDR3 is TGTGCCACCAGCAGAGGGGGAGGTACTTCTAACTATGGCTACACCTTC. Amino acid sequence: CATSRGGGTSNYGYTF. The full variable domain, rest sourced from reference TRBV15 and TRBJ1-2, is DAMVIQNPRYQVTQFGKPVTLSCSQTLNHNVMYWYQQKSSQAPKLLFHYYDKDFNNEADTPDNFQSRRPNTSFCFLDIRSPGLGDTAMYLCATSRGGGTSNYGYTFGSGTRLTVV.

The chain is built from TRBV24-1 and TRBJ2-1, with D perhaps TRBD1 (6 bases). Looked up from germline, CDR1 is KGHDR and CDR2 is SFDVKD. V was clipped by 4 bases and J by 10 bases, with 7 bases between them. The CDR3 has 11 residues. The CDR3: CATSDGQEQFF. CDR3 coding DNA: TGTGCCACCAGTGACGGACAGGAGCAGTTCTTC.

J is TRBJ2-7 and V is TRBV27, with 7 positions matching TRBD1. Germline loops: CDR1 MNHEY, CDR2 SMNVEV (reference sequence). The CDR3 is 15 residues long. V lost 4 bases and J lost 2; bases outside the gene matches: 8. The CDR3: CASSYSGTAPYEQYF. CDR3 bases: TGTGCCAGCAGTTATTCGGGGACAGCACCCTACGAGCAGTACTTC.

The chain recombines TRBV3-1 (or the pseudogene TRBV3-2) with TRBJ2-2; 16 bases agree with TRBD2. The germline CDR1 and CDR2 sequences are LGHDT and YNNKEL (reference sequence). The CDR3 is 17 residues long. The trim removed 4 bases at V and 5 bases at J, leaving 4 bases unmatched. CDR3 nucleotide sequence: TGTGCCAGCAGCCCGGGGACTAGCGGGAGGGATACCGGGGAGCTGTTTTTT. Its translation is CASSPGTSGRDTGELFF.

The chain uses TRBV7-6 and TRBJ1-1; the D gene is possibly TRBD1 (6 bases). Germline lookup yields CDR1 SGHVS and CDR2 FNYEAQ. The CDR3 is made up of 17 amino acids. Deletions cut 1 base from V and 9 bases from J, with 24 bases between. The CDR3 nucleotides read TGTGCCAGCAGCTTAGAGTCCCCAACAGGGCTCCCTCCGAAAGCTTTCTTT. Protein sequence: CASSLESPTGLPPKAFF.

The CDR3 region has the DNA TGTGCCAGCAGTTCGTCAGGCTCTGGAAACACCATATATTTT. Residues: CASSSSGSGNTIYF. V is TRBV27 and J is TRBJ1-3, with unresolved D. This CDR3 has 14 amino acids. Per the germline V gene, CDR1 is MNHEY and CDR2 is SMNVEV (reference sequence). V lost 4 bases and J lost 0, with 7 bases in between.

The V gene is TRBV5-1, the J gene TRBJ2-7, with 9 positions matching TRBD1. The CDR3 contains 15 residues. Germline CDR1 SGHRS, CDR2 YFSETQ. J gave up 4 bases and V 6 bases, and 11 bases lay outside the gene matches. CDR3 loop: CASMPRGTGTYEQYF. For the CDR3, the DNA is TGCGCCAGCATGCCAAGGGGGACAGGGACATACGAGCAGTACTTC.

The chain carries TRBV5-1 and TRBJ1-2; no definite D call. With 0 bases removed from V and 10 bases from J, the gap between germline ends came to 13 bases. Germline V CDR1 and CDR2: SGHRS, YFSETQ. This CDR3 region has 13 residues. The chain's CDR3 is CASSLAGKSFYTF. In DNA form, the CDR3 reads TGCGCCAGCAGCTTGGCCGGGAAATCATTCTACACCTTC.

The sample holds one count of this clone. The V call is TRBV5-1, the J call TRBJ1-1; possible D gene TRBD1, 6 bases. V lost 3 bases, J lost 5 bases, and 11 bases lay in between. Germline V gives CDR1 SGHRS, CDR2 YFSETQ. This CDR3 has 13 residues. CDR3 loop: CASSSQGATEAFF. As DNA, the CDR3 is TGCGCCAGCAGCTCACAGGGTGCGACTGAAGCTTTCTTT. Together with reference TRBV5-1 and TRBJ1-1, the CDR3 gives the full variable domain: KAGVTQTPRYLIKTRGQQVTLSCSPISGHRSVSWYQQTPGQGLQFLFEYFSETQRNKGNFPGRFSGRQFSNSRSEMNVSTLELGDSALYLCASSSQGATEAFFGQGTRLTVV.

The V gene is TRBV5-4, the J gene TRBJ2-3; 12 bases fit TRBD2. The CDR3 spans 18 residues. Trimming at V came to 6 bases and at J to 2 bases, leaving 13 bases not matched to a gene. Germline V gives CDR1 SGHNT, CDR2 YYREEE (reference sequence). The CDR3 protein is CASKIGLAGLGLTDTQYF. DNA for the CDR3: TGTGCCAGCAAAATCGGACTAGCGGGATTAGGGCTCACAGATACGCAGTATTTT.

This sequence joins TRBV4-1 and TRBJ1-2; possible D gene TRBD1, 6 bases. CDR3 length: 15 residues. Between the trimmed V and J ends, which lost 0 bases and 3 bases, there was a span of 11 bases. Germline-derived CDR1 and CDR2 are MGHRA and YSYEKL. In nucleotides, the CDR3 is TGCGCCAGCAGCCAAGAGGCAGGGGTAGACTATGGCTACACCTTC. This translates into CASSQEAGVDYGYTF.

The chain employs TRBV5-6 and TRBJ2-7, with 9 bases lining up with TRBD2. The V gene's germline CDR1 is SGHDT and CDR2 YYEEEE. V trimming: 0 bases; J trimming: 2 bases; junction bases outside the gene matches: 3. The CDR3 is 15 residues long. As DNA, the CDR3 is TGTGCCAGCAGCTTGGGCGGGAGGGTCGCCTACGAGCAGTACTTC. It codes for CASSLGGRVAYEQYF.

The V and J genes are TRBV6-5 and TRBJ1-5; tentative D call: TRBD1 (5 bases). Trimming took off 2 bases at V and 5 bases at J, with 13 bases between the two ends. Germline V CDR1 and CDR2: MNHEY, SVGAGI. This CDR3 has 15 amino acids. The CDR3: CASSYDSNPHQPQHF. The CDR3 bases are TGTGCCAGCAGTTACGACAGTAACCCCCATCAGCCCCAGCATTTT.

The DNA of the CDR3 is TGTGCCAGCTCACCACCGTCACAGGTGGAGACCCAGTACTTC. It codes for CASSPPSQVETQYF. The genes are TRBV18 and TRBJ2-5, with a possible D match to TRBD1 (5 bases). The V end was cut by 0 bases, the J end by 5 bases, with 10 bases between. CDR1 is KGHSH, CDR2 LQKENI, per germline. The CDR3 runs to 14 residues. The full variable domain, with the rest looked up from reference TRBV18 and TRBJ2-5, is NAGVMQNPRHLVRRRGQEARLRCSPMKGHSHVYWYRQLPEEGLKFMVYLQKENIIDESGMPKERFSAEFPKEGPSILRIQQVVRGDSAAYFCASSPPSQVETQYFGPGTRLLVL.

The chain is built from TRBV10-3 and TRBJ2-1; D is possibly TRBD2 (5 bases). The germline V gene encodes CDR1 ENHRY and CDR2 SYGVKD. V was cut by 0 bases and J by 3 bases, with 15 bases left in between. This CDR3 has 17 residues. The CDR3 sequence is CAISESITLGSYNEQFF. The CDR3 DNA is TGTGCCATCAGTGAGTCGATTACGCTGGGGAGCTACAATGAGCAGTTCTTC.

The chain has TRBV7-6 and TRBJ1-1, with 11 bases aligning to TRBD1. V lost 5 bases, J lost 4 bases, and 6 bases stayed unmatched. The CDR3 is made up of 15 amino acids. In germline, CDR1 is SGHVS, CDR2 FNYEAQ. As DNA, the CDR3 is TGTGCCAGCAGCACCAGCGGGACAGGGGGCACTGAAGCTTTCTTT. It codes for CASSTSGTGGTEAFF.

The genes are TRBV6-4 and TRBJ1-6, with 10 bases fitting TRBD1. The J segment lost 8 bases and the V segment lost 0 bases, leaving 7 bases of the junction unmatched. This CDR3 region has 17 residues. Germline V gene sequence: CDR1 MRHNA, CDR2 SNTAGT. CDR3 DNA: TGTGCCAGCAGTGACTCAGGAGGACAGGGGGAGGATTCACCCCTCCACTTT. Translating it yields CASSDSGGQGEDSPLHF.